The entry below gives a single TCR beta chain sequence along with its context. Its antigen remains unknown. The sample originates from a study of lymphopenia after photon versus proton radiotherapy. Sequencing used immunoSEQ multiplex PCR; TCRdb keeps in-frame clones, though not all of them. The sample contains roughly 17,000 clones, 84% of which appear only once. Findings and caveats of the study: Authors raise, but do not show, better survival with proton therapy. Proton therapy kept repertoires fairly stable, unlike photons, which gained effector/memory cells. Post-nadir diversity loss with photons came from oligoclonal expansion, particularly CD8+ Temra cells.

This clonotype was obtained from a man aged 70-80 years with pancreatic cancer. Sequences were derived from peripheral blood, sampled from a patient treated with proton-based radiotherapy.

This CDR3 reads CASGFQAAGQSRANVLTF. In nucleotides, the CDR3 is TGTGCTAGTGGTTTTCAGGCTGCAGGACAAAGTCGGGCCAACGTCCTGACTTTC. The chain recombines TRBV12-5 with TRBJ2-6, with TRBD1 as a possible D gene (5 bases). Per the germline V gene, CDR1 is LGHNT and CDR2 is FRNRAP. The CDR3 is 18 amino acids. V was cut by 3 bases and J by 5 bases, with 20 bases left in between.